Sequencing of this T cell receptor (beta chain) was carried out in a study of cytomegalovirus exposure and HLA in healthy donors. Study findings and constraints: Subsequent analysis of the 120 or so validation repertoires found a tendency for first-cohort TCR clusters to co-occur. Cytomegalovirus status, reportedly, was diagnosed with high specificity and sensitivity by the classifier.

The CDR3 spans 15 residues. The V end lost 3 bases, the J end lost 0 bases, and 15 bases lay between the germline ends. Per the germline V gene, CDR1 is GTSNPN and CDR2 is SVGIG (reference sequence). The data were produced by immunoSEQ multiplex PCR, yet TCRdb's version contains in-frame clones alone and is incomplete. The sample comprises a few hundred thousand clones, 65% to 85% of which are singletons, and roughly an eighth rests with the top ten. Regarding this clone: No antigen is known for it.

The rearrangement links TRBV30 to TRBJ2-7; either TRBD1 or TRBD2 may fit D (5 bases each). The sequence was collected from a woman aged 25 to 39 in good health and CMV-seropositive. The sequencing sample was made of PBMCs. The CDR3 DNA sequence: TGTGCCTGGAGCCGACCGGGACCCCTCTCCTACGAGCAGTACTTC. Translating gives CAWSRPGPLSYEQYF.